Reported below is one T cell receptor (beta chain). Its antigen remains unidentified. This entry is derived from a study of cytomegalovirus exposure and HLA in healthy donors. Study results and caveats: A later analysis reportedly found fewer N-insertions in an Asian-associated ancestry cluster than the approximately 660-donor mean. In a later analysis, a missense DCLRE1C variant was linked to TCR beta V- and J-gene trimming. A few of the chains that were CMV-associated were confirmed in vitro to be specific for CMV antigens. TCR beta chains numbering some 150 were designated cytomegalovirus-associated.

The PCR used 60 Vbeta and 13 Jbeta primers. Assay used: immunoSEQ multiplex PCR; TCRdb lists only in-frame clones, some missing. Its clone listing holds 100,000 to 150,000 clones. Looked up from germline, CDR1 is MNHEY and CDR2 is SMNVEV (reference sequence). The CDR3 length is 14 residues. The trim removed 6 bases at V and 4 bases at J, leaving 3 bases unmatched. The chain carries TRBV27 and TRBJ1-5, with 10 bases identical to TRBD1. Material: PBMCs. The origin of this receptor is a woman aged 35 to 49 in good health and CMV-seronegative. CDR3 sequence: CASRDRGPNQPQHF. DNA for the CDR3: TGTGCCAGCAGAGACAGGGGGCCAAATCAGCCCCAGCATTTT.